The 23 T cell receptor beta chains reported below all come from one sample, sequenced in a study of blood T cells in healthy people across ages. A second roughly 7 to 11 cycle PCR used barcoded and J-beta primers. TCRdb ran MiXCR on the 5' RACE reads and lists one entry per CDR3 protein. The repertoire holds about 1.1 million distinct CDR3 sequences, roughly two fifths seen once, with around 14% in the top ten. The sequenced material came from blood. The origin of the receptors is a man aged 18 to 30 in good health.

This clonotype came up a few times. This chain links TRBV6-1 with TRBJ1-4; no clear D gene. The V and J ends lost 3 bases and 3 bases respectively, with 8 bases between them. The CDR3 runs 14 residues. The germline V gene has CDR1 MNHNS and CDR2 SASEGT. The CDR3 protein is CASSESYANEKLFF. The DNA for the CDR3 is TGTGCCAGCAGTGAGAGTTATGCTAATGAAAAACTGTTTTTT.

Details on this clonotype: Mismatch with germline at one junction end may stem from a read error. The genes are TRBV7-2 and TRBJ1-5, with 7 positions matching TRBD1. The length of the CDR3 is 15 residues. Germline V lookup: CDR1 SGHTA, CDR2 FQGNSA. The CDR3 DNA follows: TGTGCCAGCAGATTAGGGGGCACTAGCAATCAGCCCCAGCATTTT. This translates into CASRLGGTSNQPQHF.

CDR3 nucleotides: TGCAGTGCTAGTACGGCAGGGGTAGGTCGTCAGCCCCAGCATTTT. This gives the protein CSASTAGVGRQPQHF. This chain connects TRBV20-1 to TRBJ1-5, with D possibly matching TRBD1 (6 bases). This CDR3 is built from 15 residues. Germline V gene sequence: CDR1 DFQATT, CDR2 SNEGSKA (reference sequence). V was clipped by 3 bases and J by 6 bases, with 18 bases between them.

This clonotype was recorded a few times. V usage is TRBV5-4 and J usage is TRBJ2-1, with D unclear. Germline V gene lookup returns CDR1 SGHNT and CDR2 YYREEE (reference sequence). CDR3 length: 13 amino acids. The ends were cut back, 4 bases at V and 7 bases at J, with 12 bases in the middle. This CDR3 is CASSQKGSNEQFF. In DNA form, the CDR3 reads TGTGCCAGCAGCCAAAAGGGATCAAATGAGCAGTTCTTC.

This clonotype was seen only a few times. This clone may be a read error of a much larger clone one base away. V gene TRBV20-1 combines with J gene TRBJ2-3; possible D gene TRBD2, 5 bases. Trimming pared 3 bases from V and 8 bases from J, leaving 15 bases between. The length of the CDR3 is 13 residues. From germline, CDR1 is DFQATT and CDR2 SNEGSKA (reference sequence). The CDR3 region is CSARARAWGTQYF. DNA for the CDR3: TGCAGTGCTAGGGCGAGGGCGTGGGGTACGCAGTATTTT.

V usage is TRBV28 and J usage is TRBJ2-4; D is possibly TRBD2 (5 bases). Near its end, the DNA agrees better with TRBJ2-7, so the J call may be wrong. Germline V gene lookup returns CDR1 MDHEN and CDR2 SYDVKM. The CDR3 is made up of 13 amino acids. CDR3 nucleotides: TGTGCCAGCACCTCGTGGGAGCCCTACGAGCAGTACTTC. The encoded protein is CASTSWEPYEQYF.

The V gene is TRBV12-3 or TRBV12-4, the J gene TRBJ1-5; D is unresolved. Trimming took 6 bases from V and 7 from J, leaving 13 bases between them. The CDR3 runs 13 residues. The CDR3, as DNA: TGTGCCAGCAGCGACACATACTCACAGCCCCAGCATTTT. This encodes CASSDTYSQPQHF.

The chain employs TRBV4-3 and TRBJ2-1; D gene ambiguous. The end of the DNA aligns better with TRBJ2-7, so the J call may be wrong. The CDR3 is 16 amino acids. The germline V gene encodes CDR1 LGHNA and CDR2 YSLEER. In DNA, the CDR3 is TGCGCCAGCAGCCAAGACGGTGAGAGCTCCTACAATGAGCAGTACTTC. This codes for CASSQDGESSYNEQYF.

This clonotype was counted a few times. The chain links TRBV9 to TRBJ1-2, with TRBD1 identical over 10 bases. CDR1 and CDR2 (germline): SGDLS, YYNGEE. This CDR3 is 15 amino acids long. Germline trimming cut 6 bases from V and 3 bases from J; bases unmatched to any gene: 8. The CDR3 spells CASTVVGQGDYGYTF. In DNA, the CDR3 is TGTGCCAGCACAGTGGTCGGACAGGGGGACTATGGCTACACCTTC.

This clonotype was detected once. The chain joins TRBV20-1 to TRBJ1-1, with 8 positions matching TRBD1. CDR3 length equals 13 residues. Germline-derived CDR1 and CDR2 are DFQATT and SNEGSKA (reference sequence). J lost 4 bases, V lost 5 bases, and 6 bases had no gene match. CDR3 protein: CSAGQGPITEAFF. The DNA of the CDR3 is TGCAGTGCTGGACAGGGACCTATCACTGAAGCTTTCTTT.

The chain has TRBV20-1 and TRBJ1-5; the D is unclear. The germline V gene encodes CDR1 DFQATT and CDR2 SNEGSKA (reference sequence). Trimming stripped 0 bases from V and 9 bases from J, with 15 bases between. This CDR3 spans 14 amino acids. CDR3 sequence: CSARDTGPSGPQHF. The DNA for the CDR3 is TGCAGTGCTAGAGATACCGGTCCCTCGGGGCCCCAGCATTTT.

This CDR3 reads CSAIPDRAPYNEQYF. CDR3 DNA: TGCAGCGCTATCCCCGACAGGGCGCCCTACAATGAGCAGTACTTC. The V and J genes are TRBV29-1 and TRBJ2-1; TRBD1 matches 7 bases. The tail of the sequence fits TRBJ2-7 better, so the J call may be wrong. This CDR3 is 15 amino acids long. Per the germline V gene, CDR1 is SQVTM and CDR2 is ANQGSEA.

The V call is TRBV20-1, the J call TRBJ1-6; D is ambiguous. Trimming took 4 bases from V and 1 from J, leaving 5 bases between them. CDR1 and CDR2 (germline): DFQATT, SNEGSKA (reference sequence). The CDR3 runs to 13 residues. The CDR3 sequence: CSAKKSYNSPLHF. Here the CDR3 DNA reads TGCAGTGCTAAGAAATCCTATAATTCACCCCTCCACTTT.

The J gene is TRBJ1-1, the V gene TRBV29-1; D unresolved. Germline lookup yields CDR1 SQVTM and CDR2 ANQGSEA. V lost 5 bases, J lost 6 bases, and 16 bases lay in between. The CDR3 has 13 amino acids. In DNA, the CDR3 is TGCAGCGTTCGGGCCCTCATTGGGGCTGAAGCTTTCTTT. It encodes CSVRALIGAEAFF.

This clonotype was observed a handful of times. The chain carries TRBV6-6 and TRBJ1-1, with TRBD1 matching over 10 bases. The CDR3 length is 15 residues. Trimming cost V 6 bases and J 0 bases; bases outside gene matches: 4. Germline assignment: CDR1 MNHNY and CDR2 SVGAGI (reference sequence). Here the CDR3 DNA reads TGTGCCAGCAGGGACAGGGGGTCCATGAACACTGAAGCTTTCTTT. Translation gives CASRDRGSMNTEAFF.

The CDR3 region is CASSLGIRIRTDTQYF. The CDR3 bases are TGTGCCAGCAGCTTAGGCATCCGGATACGGACAGATACGCAGTATTTT. The chain has TRBV7-3 and TRBJ2-3; D not resolved. Trimming took off 2 bases at V and 3 bases at J, with 15 bases between the two ends. CDR1 and CDR2 from the germline V gene are SGHTA and FQGTGA. The CDR3 spans 16 residues.

There are a few counts of this clonotype. The V call is TRBV9, the J call TRBJ2-1; D uncertain. The V gene's germline CDR1 is SGDLS and CDR2 YYNGEE. The CDR3 extends over 13 amino acids. Trimming pared 3 bases from V and 9 bases from J, leaving 13 bases between. This CDR3 is CASSALDRGEQFF. DNA for the CDR3: TGTGCCAGCAGCGCCCTAGATAGAGGTGAGCAGTTCTTC. Based on the CDR3 plus reference TRBV9 and TRBJ2-1, the full variable domain is DSGVTQTPKHLITATGQRVTLRCSPRSGDLSVYWYQQSLDQGLQFLIQYYNGEERAKGNILERFSAQQFPDLHSELNLSSLELGDSALYFCASSALDRGEQFFGPGTRLTVL.

This clonotype was observed a handful of times. The chain uses TRBV7-9 and TRBJ2-3; tentatively, D is TRBD1 (5 bases). This CDR3 spans 15 amino acids. The V and J ends lost 5 bases and 2 bases respectively, with 14 bases between them. Germline V gene sequence: CDR1 SEHNR, CDR2 FQNEAQ (reference sequence). The CDR3 coding sequence is TGTGCCAGCAGCCAGACAGTTATCGTCACAGATACGCAGTATTTT. Translated: CASSQTVIVTDTQYF.

This chain uses TRBV5-1 with TRBJ2-1; 10 bases fit TRBD2. Trimming removed 4 bases from V and 5 bases from J; junction bases left unmatched: 6. Germline CDR1 reads SGHRS; CDR2 reads YFSETQ. The CDR3 contains 15 residues. The CDR3 sequence is CASSPSGSVDNEQFF. The CDR3 bases are TGCGCCAGCAGCCCTAGCGGGAGCGTGGACAATGAGCAGTTCTTC.

This clonotype was counted only a few times. CDR3 in DNA: TGTGCCAGCAGCTTGGCCGAGGTTGGCTACACCTTC. This gives the protein CASSLAEVGYTF. The genes are TRBV5-6 and TRBJ1-2; D not certain. This CDR3 is 12 amino acids long. Germline V gene lookup returns CDR1 SGHDT and CDR2 YYEEEE. The V gene lost 0 bases and the J gene lost 7 bases, with 7 bases spanning the gap. Filled out from reference TRBV5-6 and TRBJ1-2, the complete variable domain reads DAGVTQSPTHLIKTRGQQVTLRCSPKSGHDTVSWYQQALGQGPQFIFQYYEEEERQRGNFPDRFSGHQFPNYSSELNVNALLLGDSALYLCASSLAEVGYTFGSGTRLTVV.

The chain couples TRBV6-5 to TRBJ2-1; 7 nucleotides agree with TRBD2. The CDR3 spans 15 residues. The V gene end was trimmed by 9 bases and the J gene end by 0 bases; junction bases not matched to a gene: 8. Looked up from germline, CDR1 is MNHEY and CDR2 is SVGAGI. The chain's CDR3 is CASSSGKSSYNEQFF. DNA for the CDR3: TGTGCCAGTTCTAGCGGCAAAAGCTCCTACAATGAGCAGTTCTTC.

The chain employs TRBV20-1 and TRBJ2-5; the D gene is possibly TRBD2 (5 bases). V was pared by 2 bases and J by 5 bases, with 15 bases between. Looked up from germline, CDR1 is DFQATT and CDR2 is SNEGSKA (reference sequence). The CDR3 has 14 residues. CDR3: CSARQREPRETQYF. In DNA form, the CDR3 reads TGCAGTGCTAGACAAAGGGAGCCTCGGGAGACCCAGTACTTC.

This clonotype was seen only a few times. This chain uses TRBV7-2 with TRBJ2-1; a weak D match, TRBD2 (6 bases). V was trimmed by 1 base and J by 0 bases, leaving 13 bases between them. CDR1 is SGHTA, CDR2 FQGNSA, per germline. The CDR3 is 17 residues long. CDR3 bases: TGTGCCAGCAGCTTAGGGAGGGGAGTGAGCTCCTACAATGAGCAGTTCTTC. It codes for CASSLGRGVSSYNEQFF.